Here is one TCR beta chain with its context. This sample was taken from a study of cytomegalovirus exposure and HLA in healthy donors. V was cut by 4 bases and J by 2 bases, with 8 bases left in between. The germline V gene encodes CDR1 GTSNPN and CDR2 SVGIG (reference sequence). There are 12 residues in the CDR3. PCR used 60 Vbeta primers and 13 Jbeta primers. This table comes from immunoSEQ multiplex PCR, and its TCRdb copy is limited to in-frame clones, with some not included. The repertoire table contains more than 140,000 clones. V is TRBV30 and J is TRBJ1-1; unclear D gene. Input material: PBMCs. The origin of this receptor is a woman under 30 in good health and CMV-seronegative. CDR3 region: CAWTQINTEAFF. The CDR3 DNA reads TGTGCCTGGACTCAGATAAACACTGAAGCTTTCTTT.